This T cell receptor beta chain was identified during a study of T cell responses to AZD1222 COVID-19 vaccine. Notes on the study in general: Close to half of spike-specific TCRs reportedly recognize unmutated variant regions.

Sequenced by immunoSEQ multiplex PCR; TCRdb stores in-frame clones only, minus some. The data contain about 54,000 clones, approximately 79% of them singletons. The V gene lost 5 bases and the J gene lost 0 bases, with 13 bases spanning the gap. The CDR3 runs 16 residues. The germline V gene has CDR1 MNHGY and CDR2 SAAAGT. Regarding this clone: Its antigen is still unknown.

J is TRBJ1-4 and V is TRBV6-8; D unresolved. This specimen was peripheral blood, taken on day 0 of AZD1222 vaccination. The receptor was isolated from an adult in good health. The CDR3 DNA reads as TGTGCCAGCAGTGCCGACACCGATGCAACTAATGAAAAACTGTTTTTT. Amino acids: CASSADTDATNEKLFF.